The sequence of this T cell receptor beta chain was determined in a study of blood T cell repertoires in COVID-19. The wider study: The origin of the acute and convalescent COVID-19 samples was the United States, Italy and Spain. From T cells, B-cell-depleted T cells, or PBMCs came the material, which was cDNA or gDNA.

As processed by the authors: Reference gene primers were amplified, and this amplification served to estimate nucleated cell counts. The table came from immunoSEQ multiplex PCR; TCRdb's copy has only in-frame clones and leaves some out. From that table come the V and J calls and clone size; the DNA was used to work out D and trimming. The sample includes fewer than 450,000 clones, roughly 90% of them seen just once. Seattle researchers signed up patients amid active infection and tracked them longitudinally. Germline V CDR1 and CDR2: SGHTA, FQGTGA. Trimming removed 6 bases from V and 4 bases from J; junction bases left unmatched: 5. This CDR3 has 13 amino acids.

The clonotype originates from a woman in her 70s with COVID-19, enrolled during active disease. The material sequenced was peripheral blood. The chain has TRBV7-3 and TRBJ1-1, with 7 nucleotides matching TRBD1. The CDR3 DNA is TGTGCCAGCAGTCGACAGGGCAGCACTGAAGCTTTCTTT. This codes for CASSRQGSTEAFF.